The rows below give T cell receptor beta chains drawn from one sample of a study of control samples from healthy donors and cancer patients. Method: immunoSEQ multiplex PCR; TCRdb's copy keeps in-frame clones and lacks some. The profile covers over 100,000 clones, with about 87% appearing a single time and 3.4% taken by the ten largest. Specimen: blood. Receptor source: a man between 35 and 55 years old in good health. Both conserved end residues are part of each CDR3. A D gene is named only where the DNA matches it firmly. Part of the rows lack a size; the others show once, few, many or a class for expanded clones.

cdr3_aa	cdr3_nt	d_call	v_call	clone_size	j_call
CASSSAGIDEAFF	TGTGCCAGCTCATCAGCAGGGATCGATGAAGCTTTCTTT	-	TRBV18	-	TRBJ1-1
CASSHPRDRGRDYGYTF	TGTGCCAGCAGCCACCCCCGGGACAGGGGGCGCGACTATGGCTACACCTTC	TRBD1	TRBV11-2	-	TRBJ1-2
CASSLARGLNSPLHF	TGTGCCAGCAGCTTAGCGCGGGGGCTTAATTCACCCCTCCACTTT	-	TRBV11-1	-	TRBJ1-6
CASSMRAEGTEAFF	TGTGCCAGTAGTATGAGGGCTGAAGGGACTGAAGCTTTCTTT	-	TRBV19	-	TRBJ1-1
CASKRGGGREKLFF	TGTGCCAGCAAACGGGGTGGTGGTCGTGAAAAACTGTTTTTT	-	TRBV6-5	-	TRBJ1-4
CASRAPGQGFSTDTQYF	TGTGCCAGCAGAGCGCCGGGACAGGGGTTTTCAACAGATACGCAGTATTTT	TRBD1	TRBV27	-	TRBJ2-3
CASSENGYEQYF	TGTGCCAGCAGTGAAAACGGCTACGAGCAGTACTTC	-	TRBV25-1	few	TRBJ2-7
CASSEALSSYEQYF	TGTGCCAGCAGTGAAGCATTATCCTCCTACGAGCAGTACTTC	-	TRBV6-1	-	TRBJ2-7
CASSPRDRPTGELFF	TGTGCCAGCAGCCCCCGGGACAGGCCCACCGGGGAGCTGTTTTTT	TRBD1	TRBV7-2	-	TRBJ2-2
CATSDYTGVGTDTQYF	TGTGCCACCAGTGACTACACAGGGGTCGGCACAGATACGCAGTATTTT	TRBD1	TRBV24-1	-	TRBJ2-3